This T cell receptor (beta chain) was identified in a study of early T cells in non-severe SARS-CoV-2 infection. Unique molecular identifiers were attached to individual cDNA molecules. TCRdb re-derived calls from the 5' RACE reads in MiXCR, one entry per CDR3 protein. The sample includes about 61,000 distinct CDR3 sequences, 9.5% to 15% of them seen just once. General study points: Matching against VDJdb likely underestimated virus-specific expansions, favoring anti-spike CD8.

This CDR3 is built from 14 residues. The germline V and J ends were trimmed by 0 bases and 3 bases, with 8 bases remaining between them. Germline-derived CDR1 and CDR2 are SGHRS and YFSETQ. The sample holds one count of this clonotype. The antigen is not known. The TCR comes from an adult who was a healthcare worker with PCR-confirmed SARS-CoV-2 infection or an uninfected control (not recorded which). The donor label of this sample is uncertain. The source material was whole blood, sampled at baseline. The V call is TRBV5-1, the J call TRBJ2-3; D call uncertain. The CDR3 DNA reads TGCGCCAGCAGCTTGGTACTGCGGACAGATACGCAGTATTTT. It translates to CASSLVLRTDTQYF.